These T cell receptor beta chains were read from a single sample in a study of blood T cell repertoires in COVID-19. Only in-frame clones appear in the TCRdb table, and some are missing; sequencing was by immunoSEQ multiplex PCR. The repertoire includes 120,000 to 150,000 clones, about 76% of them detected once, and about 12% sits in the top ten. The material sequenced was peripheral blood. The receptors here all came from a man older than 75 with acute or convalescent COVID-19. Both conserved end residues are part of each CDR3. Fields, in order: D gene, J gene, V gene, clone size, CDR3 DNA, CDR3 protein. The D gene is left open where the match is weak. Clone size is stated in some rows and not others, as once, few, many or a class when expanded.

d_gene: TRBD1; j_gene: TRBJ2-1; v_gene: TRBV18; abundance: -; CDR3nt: TGTGCCAGCTCACCGACGGGACAGGTGAGAATCTACAATGAGCAGTTCTTC; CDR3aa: CASSPTGQVRIYNEQFF
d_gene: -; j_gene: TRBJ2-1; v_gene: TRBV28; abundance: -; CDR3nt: TGTGCCAGCAGTTTACCCCACCGTGAGGCTATCTTGGACATTAACAATGAGCAGTTCTTC; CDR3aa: CASSLPHREAILDINNEQFF
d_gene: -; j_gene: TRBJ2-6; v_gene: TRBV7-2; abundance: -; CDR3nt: TGTGCCAGCAGCATTAGCCGCTCTGGGGCCAACGTCCTGACTTTC; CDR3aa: CASSISRSGANVLTF
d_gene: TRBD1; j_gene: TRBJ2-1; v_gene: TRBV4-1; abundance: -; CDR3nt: TGCGCCAGCAGCCACGGGACAGTCAATGAGCAGTTCTTC; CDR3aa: CASSHGTVNEQFF
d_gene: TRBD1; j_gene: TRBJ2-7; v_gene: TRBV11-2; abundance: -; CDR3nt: TGTGCCAGCAGCCAAGGGACAGGGGCCATCTACGAGCAGTACTTC; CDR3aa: CASSQGTGAIYEQYF
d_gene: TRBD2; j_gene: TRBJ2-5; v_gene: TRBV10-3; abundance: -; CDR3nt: TGTGCCATCAGTGGGACTAGCGGTAAAGAGACCCAGTACTTC; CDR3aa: CAISGTSGKETQYF
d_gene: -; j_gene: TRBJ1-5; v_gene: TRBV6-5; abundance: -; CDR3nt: TGTGCCAGCAGTTCCCAGTTGAGCAATCAGCCCCAGCATTTT; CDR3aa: CASSSQLSNQPQHF
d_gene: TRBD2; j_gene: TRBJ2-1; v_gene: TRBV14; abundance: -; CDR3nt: TGTGCCAGCAGCCAAGCTACTAGCGGGGGTAAGCAGTTCTTC; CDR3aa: CASSQATSGGKQFF
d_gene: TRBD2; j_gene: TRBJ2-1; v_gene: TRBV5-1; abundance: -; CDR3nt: TGCGCCAGCAGCCCGAAGAGCGGGGGTTCCTACAATGAGCAGTTCTTC; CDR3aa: CASSPKSGGSYNEQFF
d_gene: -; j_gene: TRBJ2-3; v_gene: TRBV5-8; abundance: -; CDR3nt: TGTGCCAGCAGCTCGGGTGGAGGGGCAGATACGCAGTATTTT; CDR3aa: CASSSGGGADTQYF
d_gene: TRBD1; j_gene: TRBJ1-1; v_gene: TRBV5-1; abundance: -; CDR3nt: TGCGCCAGCAGCGGACAGGGACGTGGGAACACTGAAGCTTTCTTT; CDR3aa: CASSGQGRGNTEAFF
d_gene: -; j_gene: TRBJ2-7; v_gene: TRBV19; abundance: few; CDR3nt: TGTGCCAGTAGTAGTGGGGGGTCCTCCTACGAGCAGTACTTC; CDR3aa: CASSSGGSSYEQYF
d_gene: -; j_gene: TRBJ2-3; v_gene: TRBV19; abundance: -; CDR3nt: TGTGCCAGTAGTTCCGGGACTTTAGATACGCAGTATTTT; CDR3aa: CASSSGTLDTQYF
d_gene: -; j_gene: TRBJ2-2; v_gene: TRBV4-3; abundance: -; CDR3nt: TGCGCCAGCAGCCAAGGAGGGCTCTACACCGGGGAGCTGTTTTTT; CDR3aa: CASSQGGLYTGELFF
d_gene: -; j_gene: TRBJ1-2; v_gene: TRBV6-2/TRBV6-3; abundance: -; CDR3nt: TGTGCCAGCAGTCTACAGGGCAACTATGGCTACACCTTC; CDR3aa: CASSLQGNYGYTF
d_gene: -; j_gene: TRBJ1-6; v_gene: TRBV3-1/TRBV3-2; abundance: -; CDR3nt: TGTGCCAGCAGCCAAGTCCCGGATCTTGGCGGTTCACCCCTCCACTTT; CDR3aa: CASSQVPDLGGSPLHF
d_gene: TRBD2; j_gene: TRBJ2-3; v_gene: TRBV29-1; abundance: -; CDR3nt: TGCAGCGTTGAACTACTGCGGGGGGTTAACACAGATACGCAGTATTTT; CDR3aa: CSVELLRGVNTDTQYF
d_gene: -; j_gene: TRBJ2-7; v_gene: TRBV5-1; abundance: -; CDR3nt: TGCGCCAGCAGCTCGACCAGGACAGCCTACGAGCAGTACTTC; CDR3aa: CASSSTRTAYEQYF
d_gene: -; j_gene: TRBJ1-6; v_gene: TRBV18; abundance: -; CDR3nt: TGTGCCAGCTCACCGCCAGGTGACAGTCAAGCCTCTAATTCACCCCTCCACTTT; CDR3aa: CASSPPGDSQASNSPLHF
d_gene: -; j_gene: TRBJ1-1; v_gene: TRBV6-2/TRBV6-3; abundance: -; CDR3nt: TGTGCCAGCAGTTTTTGGACACTTAACACTGAAGCTTTCTTT; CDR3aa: CASSFWTLNTEAFF
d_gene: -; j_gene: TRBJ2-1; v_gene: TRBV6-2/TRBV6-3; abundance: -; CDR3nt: TGTGCCAGCAGTTTGACTAGCAATGAGCAGTTCTTC; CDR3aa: CASSLTSNEQFF
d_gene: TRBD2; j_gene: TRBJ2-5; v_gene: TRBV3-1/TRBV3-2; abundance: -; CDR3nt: TGTGCCAGCAGCCAAGGGGTTGCTAGCGGGGGGAGCGAGACCCAGTACTTC; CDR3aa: CASSQGVASGGSETQYF
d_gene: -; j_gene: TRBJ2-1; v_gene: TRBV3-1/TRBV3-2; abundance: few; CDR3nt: TGTGCCAGCAGCCAAGACTCCGCGAGAAAGCAGTTCTTC; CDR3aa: CASSQDSARKQFF
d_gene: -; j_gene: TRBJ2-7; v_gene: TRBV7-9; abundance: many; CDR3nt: TGTGCCAGCAGCTTAGGAGGTTTCCGAGCCTACGAGCAGTACTTC; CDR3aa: CASSLGGFRAYEQYF
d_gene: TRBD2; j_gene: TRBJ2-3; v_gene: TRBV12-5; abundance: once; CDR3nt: TGTGCTAGTGGAAATAGGGAGGGTGGGACAGATACGCAGTATTTT; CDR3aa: CASGNREGGTDTQYF
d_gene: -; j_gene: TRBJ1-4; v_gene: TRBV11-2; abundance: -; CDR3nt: TGTGCCAGCAGCTACGGACCAGGGCGAACTAATGAAAAACTGTTTTTT; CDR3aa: CASSYGPGRTNEKLFF
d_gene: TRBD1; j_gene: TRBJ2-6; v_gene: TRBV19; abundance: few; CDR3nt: TGTGCCAGTAGTATCCTGGTTTGGGGACAGGGCTCGAGAGGGGCCAACGTCCTGACTTTC; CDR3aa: CASSILVWGQGSRGANVLTF
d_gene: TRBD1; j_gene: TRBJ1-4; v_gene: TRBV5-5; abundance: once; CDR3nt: TGTGCCAGCAGCTTAAGTGGCAGGGGGGAGTATGAAAAACTGTTTTTT; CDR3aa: CASSLSGRGEYEKLFF
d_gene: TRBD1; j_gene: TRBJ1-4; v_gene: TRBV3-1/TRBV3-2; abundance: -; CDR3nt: TGTGCCAGCAGCCCGGGGACAGCCCCGTTGGAACTGTTTTTT; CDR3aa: CASSPGTAPLELFF
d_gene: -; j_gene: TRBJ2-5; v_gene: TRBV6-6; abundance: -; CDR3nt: TGTGCCAGCAGTTACTCCGGACAAGCCCAAGAGACCCAGTACTTC; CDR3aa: CASSYSGQAQETQYF
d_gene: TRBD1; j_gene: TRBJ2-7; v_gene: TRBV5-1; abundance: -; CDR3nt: TGCGCCAGCAGCAAAAGGACAGGGGGCTACGAGCAGTACTTC; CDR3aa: CASSKRTGGYEQYF
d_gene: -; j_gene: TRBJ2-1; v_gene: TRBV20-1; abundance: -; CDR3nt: TGCAGTGCTAGTCGCCGGGACTCGCAGTTCTTC; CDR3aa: CSASRRDSQFF